One and the same sample provided the 25 T cell receptor beta chains below, sequenced in a study of early T cells in non-severe SARS-CoV-2 infection. TCRdb independently ran MiXCR on the 5' RACE reads; one entry per CDR3 protein. Among around 83,000 distinct CDR3 sequences listed, 8% to 13% were seen once. The material was whole blood, obtained at baseline. All receptors come from an adult who was a healthcare worker with PCR-confirmed SARS-CoV-2 infection or an uninfected control (not recorded which).

The table lists this clonotype with a few counts. The chain has TRBV14 and TRBJ1-4; weak D call: TRBD1 (6 bases). The CDR3 has 13 amino acids. Per germline, CDR1 SGHDN and CDR2 FVKESK. Deletions cut 5 bases from V and 4 bases from J, with 8 bases between. CDR3 in DNA: TGTGCCAGCAGCAAACAGGGTAATGAAAAACTGTTTTTT. Protein product: CASSKQGNEKLFF.

This clonotype was counted many times. The V gene is TRBV20-1, the J gene TRBJ2-5; D is perhaps TRBD1 or TRBD2 (5 bases each). CDR3 length: 13 residues. Trimming removed 6 bases from V and 5 bases from J, with 16 bases in between. Per germline, CDR1 DFQATT and CDR2 SNEGSKA (reference sequence). The CDR3, as DNA: TGCAGTGCGGGGCAGGGAGCACCGGAGACCCAGTACTTC. It codes for CSAGQGAPETQYF.

This clonotype has only a few counts. The V and J genes are TRBV28 and TRBJ2-5; 9 nucleotides align to TRBD1. V trimming: 6 bases; J trimming: 4 bases; junction bases outside the gene matches: 9. The CDR3 runs to 15 residues. Per the germline V gene, CDR1 is MDHEN and CDR2 is SYDVKM. DNA for the CDR3: TGTGCCAGCAGCCTAGGGGGACAGGGAGTAGAGACCCAGTACTTC. Translation: CASSLGGQGVETQYF. The full variable domain, with the rest looked up from reference TRBV28 and TRBJ2-5, is DVKVTQSSRYLVKRTGEKVFLECVQDMDHENMFWYRQDPGLGLRLIYFSYDVKMKEKGDIPEGYSVSREKKERFSLILESASTNQTSMYLCASSLGGQGVETQYFGPGTRLLVL.

This chain links TRBV7-6 with TRBJ2-5; the D gene is possibly TRBD2 (5 bases). The CDR3 sequence is 12 residues long. The V and J ends lost 5 bases and 4 bases respectively, with 8 bases between them. Germline loops: CDR1 SGHVS, CDR2 FNYEAQ. CDR3 sequence reads: CASSRAVETQYF. Written as DNA, the CDR3 is TGTGCCAGCAGCAGAGCGGTAGAGACCCAGTACTTC.

This clonotype turned up a few times. V usage is TRBV27 and J usage is TRBJ2-5; D possibly corresponds to TRBD2 (5 bases). V lost 5 bases and J lost 5, with 12 bases in between. The CDR3 length is 13 residues. Germline loops: CDR1 MNHEY, CDR2 SMNVEV (reference sequence). The CDR3 region has the DNA TGTGCCAGCAGTCGCGTCAGAGGGGAGACCCAGTACTTC. This sequence encodes CASSRVRGETQYF.

This clonotype occurred a few times. This chain joins TRBV5-1 and TRBJ2-3; TRBD2 might be the D (6 bases). The CDR3 consists of 15 residues. The ends were cut back, 4 bases at V and 0 bases at J, with 12 bases in the middle. Germline assignment: CDR1 SGHRS and CDR2 YFSETQ. CDR3 nucleotides: TGCGCCAGCAGCGATCCGGGACTCAGCACAGATACGCAGTATTTT. It codes for CASSDPGLSTDTQYF.

The chain joins TRBV18 to TRBJ2-7; a weak D match, TRBD1 (5 bases). CDR1 and CDR2 (germline): KGHSH, LQKENI. V lost 2 bases and J 2 bases, leaving 10 bases between the germline ends. The CDR3 has 14 amino acids. This CDR3 is CASSPGQPTYEQYF. CDR3 in DNA: TGTGCCAGCTCACCAGGACAACCTACCTACGAGCAGTACTTC.

This rearrangement joins TRBV29-1 to TRBJ2-7; TRBD2 matches 9 bases. Germline V CDR1 and CDR2: SQVTM, ANQGSEA. The CDR3 runs to 13 residues. V dropped 4 bases and J dropped 2; count of bases not matched to a gene: 3. The CDR3 loop reads CSVVGGRAYEQYF. In DNA form, the CDR3 reads TGCAGCGTTGTAGGCGGGAGGGCCTACGAGCAGTACTTC.

This clonotype showed up many times. The rearrangement uses TRBV7-2 and TRBJ2-7, with no clear D. Germline V gene data show CDR1 as SGHTA and CDR2 as FQGNSA. The CDR3 is 12 amino acids. V lost 3 bases and J 12 bases, leaving 15 bases between the germline ends. CDR3 sequence reads: CASSLGKVVPYF. The CDR3 DNA reads TGTGCCAGCAGCTTGGGGAAGGTGGTTCCGTACTTC.

In this sample, this clonotype turned up many times. J is TRBJ2-3 and V is TRBV19; D gene ambiguous. Between the trimmed V and J ends, which lost 0 bases and 7 bases, there was a span of 5 bases. The CDR3 is 12 residues long. Germline-derived CDR1 and CDR2 are LNHDA and SQIVND (reference sequence). The CDR3 DNA follows: TGTGCCAGTAGTATAGACAGAAATACGCAGTATTTT. Protein sequence: CASSIDRNTQYF.

This clonotype was counted at least ten times. The chain employs TRBV18 and TRBJ2-6; no firm D call. The CDR3 extends over 14 amino acids. V was pared by 0 bases and J by 1 base, with 1 base between. Per the germline V gene, CDR1 is KGHSH and CDR2 is LQKENI. The CDR3 protein is CASSPPSGANVLTF. The CDR3 DNA follows: TGTGCCAGCTCACCACCTTCTGGGGCCAACGTCCTGACTTTC. Supplemented by reference TRBV18 and TRBJ2-6, the full variable domain reads NAGVMQNPRHLVRRRGQEARLRCSPMKGHSHVYWYRQLPEEGLKFMVYLQKENIIDESGMPKERFSAEFPKEGPSILRIQQVVRGDSAAYFCASSPPSGANVLTFGAGSRLTVL.

This chain connects TRBV5-5 to TRBJ1-1; no firm D call. Trimming shortened V by 1 base and J by 4 bases, and 11 bases separated the two germline ends. The CDR3 sequence is 14 residues long. CDR1 and CDR2 (germline): SGHKS, YYEKEE (reference sequence). DNA of the CDR3: TGTGCCAGCAGCTTGCTCAGTGTGGGCACTGAAGCTTTCTTT. This translates into CASSLLSVGTEAFF.

The chain has TRBV3-1 and TRBJ2-7; D perhaps matches TRBD2 (5 bases). The CDR3 totals 18 residues. CDR1 and CDR2 (germline): LGHDT, YNNKEL (reference sequence). Trimming left V 1 base short and J 3 bases short, with 22 bases between. The CDR3 loop reads CASSQVMSLGARFYEQYF. CDR3 nucleotides: TGTGCCAGCAGCCAAGTTATGTCTCTGGGAGCCCGTTTCTACGAGCAGTACTTC.

The sample holds a few counts of this clonotype. V is TRBV28 and J is TRBJ2-6; D is unresolved. The CDR3 is 13 amino acids. Germline CDR1 and CDR2: MDHEN and SYDVKM. The V end lost 6 bases, the J end lost 1 base, and 4 bases lay between the germline ends. This chain's CDR3 is CASRWSGANVLTF. Written as DNA, the CDR3 is TGTGCCAGCAGGTGGTCTGGGGCCAACGTCCTGACTTTC.

As regards this clonotype: Germline and junction disagree at one end, which may indicate a read error. This rearrangement joins TRBV4-1 to TRBJ2-1, with 10 bases fitting TRBD2. Germline CDR1 is MGHRA and CDR2 is YSYEKL. The CDR3 runs to 17 residues. CDR3: CACSQVRGAGGQDEQFF. CDR3 sequence (DNA): TGCGCCTGCAGCCAGGTCCGGGGAGCGGGAGGGCAGGATGAGCAGTTCTTC.

The rearrangement uses TRBV16 and TRBJ2-4; a weak D match, TRBD2 (6 bases). Germline V gene lookup returns CDR1 KGHSY and CDR2 FQNENV. There are 17 residues in the CDR3. V lost 4 bases and J 3 bases, leaving 19 bases between the germline ends. The chain's CDR3 is CASSPSNPGEDKNIQYF. The CDR3 nucleotides read TGTGCCAGCAGCCCTAGTAATCCGGGGGAGGACAAAAACATTCAGTACTTC.

This clonotype was observed a handful of times. This chain connects TRBV11-2 to TRBJ2-3; D unclear. CDR1 and CDR2 (germline): SGHAT, FQNNGV. This CDR3 comprises 15 residues. Trimming removed 4 bases at V and 2 bases at J, with 13 bases between. The CDR3 region has the DNA TGTGCCAGCAGCTCGCTACCAGACATCACAGATACGCAGTATTTT. Encoded protein: CASSSLPDITDTQYF.

The V gene is TRBV6-1, the J gene TRBJ2-4, with a tentative D call TRBD2 (7 bases). The CDR3 sequence is 16 residues long. Germline V gene lookup returns CDR1 MNHNS and CDR2 SASEGT. Trimming stripped 3 bases from V and 1 base from J, with 13 bases between. The CDR3 loop is CASSEGGTIAKNIQYF. As DNA, the CDR3 is TGTGCCAGCAGTGAGGGAGGGACAATCGCCAAAAACATTCAGTACTTC.

The chain links TRBV6-6 to TRBJ1-6; perhaps TRBD1 as D (6 bases). V lost 8 bases, J lost 7 bases, and 12 bases lay in between. The germline CDR1 and CDR2 sequences are MNHNY and SVGAGI (reference sequence). This CDR3 contains 13 residues. CDR3 DNA sequence: TGTGCCAGCGGTACAGGGTCAAATTCACCCCTCCACTTT. Encoded protein: CASGTGSNSPLHF.

This clonotype was observed at least ten times. V gene TRBV30 combines with J gene TRBJ2-7; 7 nucleotides agree with TRBD1. Germline CDR1 GTSNPN, CDR2 SVGIG (reference sequence). This CDR3 has 15 amino acids. V shed 2 bases, J shed 1 base, and the junction held 8 bases outside the gene matches. The CDR3 bases are TGTGCCTGGAGTAGAGTGACAGGGTCTTCCTACGAGCAGTACTTC. Translated, it gives CAWSRVTGSSYEQYF.

The genes are TRBV5-6 and TRBJ2-7; the match to TRBD1 covers 9 bases. The CDR3 has 14 amino acids. Germline values: CDR1 SGHDT, CDR2 YYEEEE. The V and J ends lost 4 bases and 6 bases, in that order; junction bases with no gene match: 8. The CDR3 is CASSRGTGIGEQYF. The CDR3 DNA reads as TGTGCCAGCAGCCGCGGGACAGGGATCGGCGAGCAGTACTTC.

This clonotype was counted a few times. CDR3 sequence: CASSPLSDRGDGYTF. CDR3 nucleotide sequence: TGTGCCAGCTCACCACTTTCGGACAGAGGTGATGGCTACACCTTC. V is TRBV18 and J is TRBJ1-2; the D gene is possibly TRBD1 (6 bases). The CDR3 runs 15 residues. The V end was cut by 1 base, the J end by 6 bases, with 15 bases between. Per the germline V gene, CDR1 is KGHSH and CDR2 is LQKENI. The variable domain in full, with the rest retrieved from reference TRBV18 and TRBJ1-2, is NAGVMQNPRHLVRRRGQEARLRCSPMKGHSHVYWYRQLPEEGLKFMVYLQKENIIDESGMPKERFSAEFPKEGPSILRIQQVVRGDSAAYFCASSPLSDRGDGYTFGSGTRLTVV.

The chain is built from TRBV7-8 and TRBJ2-5, with D possibly TRBD2 on 7 matching bases. Trimming cost V 3 bases and J 4 bases, with 15 bases left between them. The germline gives CDR1 SGHVS, CDR2 FQNEAQ. The CDR3 is 15 amino acids. In nucleotides, the CDR3 is TGTGCCAGCAGCTTTCCACAGGGCGGGGGAGAGACCCAGTACTTC. This codes for CASSFPQGGGETQYF.

The J gene is TRBJ2-7, the V gene TRBV18; no firm D call. Germline assignment: CDR1 KGHSH and CDR2 LQKENI. This CDR3 comprises 17 residues. V lost 3 bases and J lost 0, with 18 bases in between. Here the CDR3 DNA reads TGTGCCAGCTCACCCGGTGTAGGGTTACTCAACTCCTACGAGCAGTACTTC. Its translation: CASSPGVGLLNSYEQYF.

A few counts support this clonotype. The V call is TRBV12-3 or TRBV12-4, the J call TRBJ2-4, with 16 bases identical to TRBD2. Germline trimming cut 3 bases from V and 8 bases from J; bases unmatched to any gene: 1. The length of the CDR3 is 15 residues. The CDR3 DNA reads as TGTGCCAGCAGTTTGGGACTAGCGGGAGGGGACATTCAGTACTTC. It encodes CASSLGLAGGDIQYF.